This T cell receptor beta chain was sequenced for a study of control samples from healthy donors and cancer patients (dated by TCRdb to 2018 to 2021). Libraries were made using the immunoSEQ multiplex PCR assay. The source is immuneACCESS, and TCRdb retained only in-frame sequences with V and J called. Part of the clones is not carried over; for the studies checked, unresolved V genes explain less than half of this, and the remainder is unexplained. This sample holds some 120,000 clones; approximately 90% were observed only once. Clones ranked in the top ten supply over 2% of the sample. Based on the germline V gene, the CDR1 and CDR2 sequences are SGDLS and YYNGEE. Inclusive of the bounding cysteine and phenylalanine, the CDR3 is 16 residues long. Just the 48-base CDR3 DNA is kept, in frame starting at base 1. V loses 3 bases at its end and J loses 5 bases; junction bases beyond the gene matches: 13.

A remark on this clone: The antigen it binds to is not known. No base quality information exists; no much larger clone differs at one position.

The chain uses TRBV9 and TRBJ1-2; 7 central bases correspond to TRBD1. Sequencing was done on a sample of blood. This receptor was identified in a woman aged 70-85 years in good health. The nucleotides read TGTGCCAGCAGCGGCGCGGAGAGGCCAGGGGGATATGGCTACACCTTC. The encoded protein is CASSGAERPGGYGYTF.